The 13 T cell receptor beta chains below were found in one sample sequenced in a study of T cells expressing NK-cell markers. TCRdb processed the 5' RACE reads again and assigns one entry to each CDR3 protein, with no DNA. The sample has around 470,000 distinct CDR3 sequences. Sequencing was performed on blood T cells: a sorted CD56 or NKG2C T cell subset, CD4+ or CD8+ T cells, or bulk PBMC T cells (not recorded which). These receptors originate from a woman in her forties or fifties in good health.

CDR3 loop: CASRYIPTLYSPLHF. The chain joins TRBV12-3 or TRBV12-4 to TRBJ1-6; absent DNA, TCRdb's TRBD1 call cannot be checked. This CDR3 is 15 amino acids long.

The chain has TRBV5-1 and TRBJ2-1; TCRdb's D call of TRBD2 is untestable without DNA. CDR1 is SGHRS, CDR2 YFSETQ, per germline. The CDR3 consists of 20 residues. The CDR3 loop reads CASSLDRGPLLTNLYNEQFF.

The chain links TRBV7-2 to TRBJ1-1; the TRBD1 assignment by TCRdb is unverifiable without DNA. CDR1 is SGHTA, CDR2 FQGNSA, per germline. CDR3 size: 16 residues. The CDR3 sequence is CASSEIRGSSRTEAFF. Full variable domain (missing parts from reference TRBV7-2 and TRBJ1-1): GAGVSQSPSNKVTEKGKDVELRCDPISGHTALYWYRQSLGQGLEFLIYFQGNSAPDKSGLPSDRFSAERTGGSVSTLTIQRTQQEDSAVYLCASSEIRGSSRTEAFFGQGTRLTVV.

J is TRBJ1-4 and V is TRBV6-5. CDR1 is MNHEY and CDR2 is SVGAGI in the germline V gene. CDR3 size: 14 residues. CDR3 amino acids: CASSMTATNEKLFF.

The chain carries TRBV6-5 and TRBJ1-4; TCRdb proposes TRBD1, but this gene call is untestable without DNA. The V gene's germline CDR1 is MNHEY and CDR2 SVGAGI. The CDR3 contains 16 residues. CDR3: CASSQRQVATNEKLFF.

The chain has TRBV12-3 or TRBV12-4 and TRBJ2-2; the TRBD1 assignment by TCRdb is unverifiable without DNA. CDR3 size: 14 residues. The CDR3 is CASSFPGGTGELFF.

CDR3 sequence reads: CSPGQGADTQYF. The chain combines TRBV20-1 with TRBJ2-3; the D gene TCRdb calls, TRBD1, cannot be checked with no DNA. This CDR3 has 12 residues. Germline values: CDR1 DFQATT, CDR2 SNEGSKA (reference sequence).

V and J are TRBV11-2 and TRBJ2-1; checking the TCRdb D call of TRBD2 is not possible without DNA. Germline CDR1 SGHAT, CDR2 FQNNGV. CDR3 length: 15 amino acids. CDR3 residues: CASSSSGGSYNEQFF.

The V call is TRBV5-8, the J call TRBJ2-4; TCRdb indicates TRBD1, and absent DNA this call remains unverified. This CDR3 is built from 17 residues. CDR1 is SGHTS and CDR2 is YDEGEE in the germline V gene. CDR3 sequence reads: CASSFVDRALAKNIQYF. The whole variable domain, filled in from reference TRBV5-8 and TRBJ2-4, reads EAGVTQSPTHLIKTRGQQATLRCSPISGHTSVYWYQQALGLGLQFLLWYDEGEERNRGNFPPRFSGRQFPNYSSELNVNALELEDSALYLCASSFVDRALAKNIQYFGAGTRLSVL.

The J gene is TRBJ2-7, the V gene TRBV11-2. The CDR3 spans 15 residues. The germline V gene has CDR1 SGHAT and CDR2 FQNNGV. CDR3 sequence: CASSFSGAISYEQYF.

V gene TRBV27 combines with J gene TRBJ2-3; TCRdb gives TRBD1 as the D gene, but with no DNA this cannot be confirmed. The germline CDR1 and CDR2 sequences are MNHEY and SMNVEV (reference sequence). This CDR3 spans 15 amino acids. The CDR3 sequence: CASRLGREPTDTQYF.

J is TRBJ1-1 and V is TRBV3-1. CDR1 LGHDT and CDR2 YNNKEL come from the germline V gene (reference sequence). The CDR3 length is 12 residues. CDR3 protein: CASKRENTEAFF.

The chain combines TRBV24-1 with TRBJ2-1; TCRdb lists TRBD1, though no DNA is available to test this call. There are 14 residues in the CDR3. Germline CDR1 KGHDR, CDR2 SFDVKD. The CDR3 loop is CATSRTGLWNEQFF.